This T cell receptor (beta chain) originates from a study of post-analysis software for immune sequencing data. Study-level background: Relapsing-remitting, secondary progressive and progressive-relapsing multiple sclerosis courses were included.

General study points: Compared with controls, patients showed significantly lower normalized Chao1 diversity. Strong co-clustering by F measure linked samples that shared a preparation batch. Relative to controls, patients had about 5 TRBV segments at higher frequency, with TRBV5-6, TRBV5-1 and TRBV20-1 among these.

On this clonotype itself: The antigen remains unidentified.

Libraries were made from TCR beta cDNA, and they carried unique molecular identifiers. T cells, about 0.95 to 10 million of them, yielded a few hundred thousand cDNA molecules. TCRdb reanalysed the PCR reads using MiXCR and keeps one entry per CDR3 protein. The top ten clones hold 1.7% of a sample with 550,000 to 700,000 distinct CDR3 sequences, around 47% of them seen once. This CDR3 has 15 residues. CDR1 and CDR2 from the germline V gene are SGHTA and FQGNSA. V lost 7 bases to trimming and J lost 2 bases, with 17 bases between them. The chain uses TRBV7-2 and TRBJ2-5; D might be TRBD2 (6 bases). The TCR comes from a girl aged 10 to 17 with multiple sclerosis. Sequences were obtained from blood. This chain's CDR3 is CASNKLRTTQETQYF. As DNA, the CDR3 is TGTGCCAGCAACAAACTCAGGACTACGCAAGAGACCCAGTACTTC.